A single sample is the source of the 15 T cell receptor beta chains below, sequenced in a study of regulatory T cells in long-lasting Graves disease. Time point specified: newly diagnosed GD, antithyroid drugs for less than 3 months. The authors made the TCR library using RNA they extracted from PBMCs. According to the study, TCR beta libraries were built with iRepertoire HTBI primers and CDR3-region Arm-PCR. TCRdb reprocessed the multiplex PCR reads via MiXCR and lists one record per CDR3 protein. The data show hundreds of thousands of distinct CDR3 sequences, about 14% seen once. These data also featured in a second study, about T cells in Graves' hyperthyroidism and ophthalmopathy.

The sequenced sample was peripheral blood mononuclear cells (PBMCs), obtained at new diagnosis, from a patient treated with antithyroid drugs. The receptors here all came from a man aged 30-40 years with Graves disease.

This clonotype occurred many times. The chain combines TRBV2 with TRBJ1-5; D may be TRBD1 (5 bases). Germline CDR1 is SNHLY and CDR2 is FYNNEI. Trimming pared 7 bases from V and 3 bases from J, leaving 10 bases between. The CDR3 length is 13 residues. The CDR3 DNA sequence: TGTGCCAGCAACTTCAGGGCCAATCAGCCCCAGCATTTT. It codes for CASNFRANQPQHF.

The chain carries TRBV28 and TRBJ2-1; the D gene is possibly TRBD2 (5 bases). The germline CDR1 and CDR2 sequences are MDHEN and SYDVKM. This CDR3 spans 13 amino acids. V was trimmed by 4 bases and J by 6 bases, leaving 10 bases between them. The CDR3 DNA is TGTGCCAGCAGTTACGGGATCTCCAATGAGCAGTTCTTC. This sequence encodes CASSYGISNEQFF.

V and J are TRBV2 and TRBJ2-1, with D maybe TRBD1 (6 bases). TRBJ1-1 matches the DNA end more closely, so the J call is doubtful. The V gene's germline CDR1 is SNHLY and CDR2 FYNNEI. The CDR3 runs 14 residues. CDR3 region: CASSYRASSTEAFF. The CDR3 nucleotides are TGTGCCAGCAGTTACAGGGCCTCGAGCACTGAAGCTTTCTTT.

The chain carries TRBV6-2 or TRBV6-3 and TRBJ2-3; 7 bases fit TRBD2. V gave up 5 bases and J gave up 4 bases; unmatched junction bases: 6. Germline CDR1 reads MNHEY; CDR2 reads SVGEGT. CDR3 length equals 14 residues. CDR3 DNA: TGTGCCAGCAGTCCGGGACTAATCGCAGATACGCAGTATTTT. Translated: CASSPGLIADTQYF.

In this sample, this clonotype turned up a few times. J is TRBJ2-6 and V is TRBV18; unclear D gene. Per germline, CDR1 KGHSH and CDR2 LQKENI. V was cut by 2 bases and J by 3 bases, with 14 bases left in between. CDR3 length: 17 amino acids. CDR3 protein: CASSPGMKSGGANVLTF. The CDR3 region has the DNA TGTGCCAGCTCACCAGGGATGAAATCGGGTGGGGCCAACGTCCTGACTTTC.

The table lists this clonotype with many counts. V usage is TRBV28 and J usage is TRBJ2-7, with D tentatively TRBD1 (6 bases). Trimming shortened V by 7 bases and J by 0 bases, and 10 bases separated the two germline ends. There are 13 residues in the CDR3. From germline, CDR1 is MDHEN and CDR2 SYDVKM. As DNA, the CDR3 is TGTGCCAGCATCAGGGGAATCTCCTACGAGCAGTACTTC. Its translation is CASIRGISYEQYF.

This clonotype appeared a few times. The chain couples TRBV3-1 to TRBJ2-4; D perhaps matches TRBD2 (7 bases). CDR1 is LGHDT and CDR2 is YNNKEL in the germline V gene (reference sequence). CDR3 length: 19 residues. Between the trimmed V and J ends, which lost 5 bases and 4 bases, there was a span of 27 bases. For the CDR3, the DNA is TGTGCCAGCAGCTCCCTGTATCAGGTCGGGGGGCAATGGAAAAACATTCAGTACTTC. Protein product: CASSSLYQVGGQWKNIQYF.

As for this clonotype: Sequence at one end of the junction differs from germline and may be a read error. The rearrangement joins TRBV19 to TRBJ1-1; 9 nucleotides match TRBD1. This CDR3 contains 16 residues. Per the germline V gene, CDR1 is LNHDA and CDR2 is SQIVND (reference sequence). The CDR3 loop is CTSRIEGTGWNTEAFF. In DNA, the CDR3 is TGTACCAGTAGAATCGAAGGGACAGGGTGGAACACTGAAGCTTTCTTT.

This clonotype was observed many times. This chain links TRBV5-6 with TRBJ2-1; 7 bases map to TRBD1. The CDR3 consists of 15 residues. Germline V gene data show CDR1 as SGHDT and CDR2 as YYEEEE. Trimming cost V 1 base and J 6 bases; bases outside gene matches: 7. This CDR3 reads CASSLSRDSPNEQFF. DNA of the CDR3: TGTGCCAGCAGCTTGAGTAGGGACAGCCCCAATGAGCAGTTCTTC. The full variable domain, with the rest looked up from reference TRBV5-6 and TRBJ2-1, is DAGVTQSPTHLIKTRGQQVTLRCSPKSGHDTVSWYQQALGQGPQFIFQYYEEEERQRGNFPDRFSGHQFPNYSSELNVNALLLGDSALYLCASSLSRDSPNEQFFGPGTRLTVL.

This clonotype was observed a handful of times. This rearrangement joins TRBV15 to TRBJ1-4; D ambiguous. In germline, CDR1 is LNHNV, CDR2 YYDKDF (reference sequence). The CDR3 consists of 13 residues. Deletions cut 1 base from V and 7 bases from J, with 7 bases between. The chain's CDR3 is CATSRVGFEKLFF. The CDR3 DNA is TGTGCCACCAGCAGAGTAGGGTTTGAAAAACTGTTTTTT. Complete variable domain (other parts from reference TRBV15 and TRBJ1-4): DAMVIQNPRYQVTQFGKPVTLSCSQTLNHNVMYWYQQKSSQAPKLLFHYYDKDFNNEADTPDNFQSRRPNTSFCFLDIRSPGLGDTAMYLCATSRVGFEKLFFGSGTQLSVL.

A few counts support this clonotype. The V call is TRBV7-2, the J call TRBJ2-1; the match to TRBD2 covers 10 bases. The V gene end was trimmed by 5 bases and the J gene end by 3 bases; junction bases not matched to a gene: 7. The germline V gene encodes CDR1 SGHTA and CDR2 FQGNSA. The CDR3 is 16 residues long. CDR3 nucleotide sequence: TGTGCCAGCAGCACCAGGACTAGCGGCATCTACAATGAGCAGTTCTTC. This gives the protein CASSTRTSGIYNEQFF.

This clonotype was counted at least ten times. V usage is TRBV5-5 and J usage is TRBJ2-7; maybe TRBD2 (6 bases). V was trimmed by 1 base and J by 3 bases, leaving 17 bases between them. CDR1 and CDR2 from the germline V gene are SGHKS and YYEKEE (reference sequence). This CDR3 is built from 16 residues. In DNA, the CDR3 is TGTGCCAGCAGCTTGACGCCTAGCGACCCCAGCTACGAGCAGTACTTC. Translation: CASSLTPSDPSYEQYF.

In regard to this clonotype: It is likely a read error: a sequence one base away is far more abundant. V and J are TRBV7-9 and TRBJ1-1; 8 nucleotides match TRBD1. This CDR3 is 14 amino acids long. The germline CDR1 and CDR2 sequences are SEHNR and FQNEAQ (reference sequence). The trim removed 4 bases at V and 1 base at J, leaving 2 bases unmatched. CDR3 protein: CASSSDRENTEAFF. CDR3 DNA sequence: TGTGCCAGCAGCTCGGACAGGGAGAACACTGAAGCTTTCTTT.

This clonotype was picked up many times. The chain joins TRBV5-1 to TRBJ2-2; 8 bases match TRBD2. The CDR3 is 15 residues long. Per the germline V gene, CDR1 is SGHRS and CDR2 is YFSETQ. V was clipped by 4 bases and J by 5 bases; unmatched bases: 7. The CDR3 is CASSTGTRRTGELFF. The CDR3 region has the DNA TGCGCCAGCAGCACCGGGACTAGACGAACCGGGGAGCTGTTTTTT.

This chain joins TRBV6-2 or TRBV6-3 and TRBJ1-5; D call uncertain. Per the germline V gene, CDR1 is MNHEY and CDR2 is SVGEGT. V lost 2 bases to trimming and J lost 6 bases, with 5 bases between them. The CDR3 is 12 residues long. CDR3 bases: TGTGCCAGCAGTTACGAGGTTCAGCCCCAGCATTTT. Protein: CASSYEVQPQHF.